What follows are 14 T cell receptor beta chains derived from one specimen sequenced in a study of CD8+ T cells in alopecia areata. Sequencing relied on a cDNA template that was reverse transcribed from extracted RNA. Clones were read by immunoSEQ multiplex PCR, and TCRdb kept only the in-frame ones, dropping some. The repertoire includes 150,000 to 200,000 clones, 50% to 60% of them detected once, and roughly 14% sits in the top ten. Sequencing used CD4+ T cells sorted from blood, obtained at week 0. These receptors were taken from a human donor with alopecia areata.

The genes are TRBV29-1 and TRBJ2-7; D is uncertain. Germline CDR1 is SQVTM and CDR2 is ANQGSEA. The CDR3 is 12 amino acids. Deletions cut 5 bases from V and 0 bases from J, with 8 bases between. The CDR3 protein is CSVTANSYEQYF. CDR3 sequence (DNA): TGCAGCGTTACAGCCAACTCCTACGAGCAGTACTTC.

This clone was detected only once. The DNA of the CDR3 is TGCAGCGCCGGACAGGGGGCTTATGGCTACACCTTC. Its protein is CSAGQGAYGYTF. J is TRBJ1-2 and V is TRBV29-1; 11 positions match TRBD1. The ends lost 7 bases at V and 5 bases at J; junction bases unmatched: 3. CDR1 is SQVTM, CDR2 ANQGSEA, per germline. The CDR3 has 12 amino acids.

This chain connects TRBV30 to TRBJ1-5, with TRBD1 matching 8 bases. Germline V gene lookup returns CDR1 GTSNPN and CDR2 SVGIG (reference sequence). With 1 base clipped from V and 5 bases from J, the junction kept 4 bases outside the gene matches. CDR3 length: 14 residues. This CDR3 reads CAWSGTGTDQPQHF. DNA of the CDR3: TGTGCCTGGAGTGGGACAGGGACCGATCAGCCCCAGCATTTT.

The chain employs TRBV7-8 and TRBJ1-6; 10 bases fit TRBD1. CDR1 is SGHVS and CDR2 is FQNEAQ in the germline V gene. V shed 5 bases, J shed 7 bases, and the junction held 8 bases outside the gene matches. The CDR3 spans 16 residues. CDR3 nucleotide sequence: TGTGCCAGCAGCACGAGAACGGGACAGGGGAATTCACCCCTCCACTTT. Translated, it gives CASSTRTGQGNSPLHF.

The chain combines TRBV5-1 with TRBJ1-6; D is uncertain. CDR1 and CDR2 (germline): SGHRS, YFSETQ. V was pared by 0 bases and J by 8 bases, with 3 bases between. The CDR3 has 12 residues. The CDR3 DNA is TGCGCCAGCAGCTTGGACGATTCACCCCTCCACTTT. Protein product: CASSLDDSPLHF.

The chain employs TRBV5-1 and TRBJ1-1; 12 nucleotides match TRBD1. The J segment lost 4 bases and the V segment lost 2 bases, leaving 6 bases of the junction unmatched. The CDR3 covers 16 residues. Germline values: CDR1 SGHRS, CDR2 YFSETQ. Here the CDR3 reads CASSFGTGGLGTEAFF. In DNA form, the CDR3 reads TGCGCCAGCAGCTTCGGGACAGGGGGCTTGGGCACTGAAGCTTTCTTT.

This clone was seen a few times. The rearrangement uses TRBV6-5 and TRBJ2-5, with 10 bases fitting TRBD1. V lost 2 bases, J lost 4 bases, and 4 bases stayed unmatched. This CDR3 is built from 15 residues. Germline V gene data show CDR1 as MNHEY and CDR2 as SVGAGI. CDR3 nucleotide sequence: TGTGCCAGCAGTTACACCAGGACAGGGGGAGAGACCCAGTACTTC. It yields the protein CASSYTRTGGETQYF.

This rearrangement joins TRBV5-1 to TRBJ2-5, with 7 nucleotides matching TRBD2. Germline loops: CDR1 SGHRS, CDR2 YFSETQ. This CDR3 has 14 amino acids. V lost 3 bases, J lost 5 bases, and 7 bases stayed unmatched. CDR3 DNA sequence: TGCGCCAGCAGCTCCGGGACTACTTCGGAGACCCAGTACTTC. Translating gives CASSSGTTSETQYF.

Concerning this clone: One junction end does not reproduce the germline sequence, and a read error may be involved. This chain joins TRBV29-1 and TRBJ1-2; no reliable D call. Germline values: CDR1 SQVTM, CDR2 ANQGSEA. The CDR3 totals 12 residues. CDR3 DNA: TGCAGCGTTGAGGCGCCGGGATATGTCTACACCTTC. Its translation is CSVEAPGYVYTF.

The CDR3 coding sequence is TGTGCCTGGACGGTAACAGGGTTTGGCTACACCTTC. Protein sequence: CAWTVTGFGYTF. The chain recombines TRBV30 with TRBJ1-2; the D gene is possibly TRBD1 (6 bases). The CDR3 has 12 residues. Trimming stripped 4 bases from V and 7 bases from J, with 13 bases between. CDR1 GTSNPN and CDR2 SVGIG come from the germline V gene (reference sequence). The variable domain in full, completed from reference TRBV30 and TRBJ1-2, reads SQTIHQWPATLVQPVGSPLSLECTVEGTSNPNLYWYRQAAGRGLQLLFYSVGIGQISSEVPQNLSASRPQDRQFILSSKKLLLSDSGFYLCAWTVTGFGYTFGSGTRLTVV.

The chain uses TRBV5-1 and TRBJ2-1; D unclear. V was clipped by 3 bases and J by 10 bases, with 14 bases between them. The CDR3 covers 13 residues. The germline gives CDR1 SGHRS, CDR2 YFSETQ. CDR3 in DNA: TGCGCCAGCAGCTCTTTAGTGGGTGAAGAGCAGTTCTTC. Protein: CASSSLVGEEQFF.

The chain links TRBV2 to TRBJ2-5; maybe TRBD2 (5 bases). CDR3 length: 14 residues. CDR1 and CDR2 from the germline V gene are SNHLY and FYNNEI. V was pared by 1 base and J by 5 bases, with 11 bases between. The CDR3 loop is CASSEDRGGETQYF. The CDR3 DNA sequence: TGTGCCAGCAGTGAAGACCGGGGTGGGGAGACCCAGTACTTC.

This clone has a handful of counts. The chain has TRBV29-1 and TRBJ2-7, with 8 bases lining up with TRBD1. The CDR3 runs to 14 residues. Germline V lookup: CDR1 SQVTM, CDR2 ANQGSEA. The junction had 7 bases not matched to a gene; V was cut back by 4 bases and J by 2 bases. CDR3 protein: CSVGVQTGAYEQYF. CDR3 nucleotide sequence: TGCAGCGTTGGAGTTCAGACAGGGGCCTACGAGCAGTACTTC.

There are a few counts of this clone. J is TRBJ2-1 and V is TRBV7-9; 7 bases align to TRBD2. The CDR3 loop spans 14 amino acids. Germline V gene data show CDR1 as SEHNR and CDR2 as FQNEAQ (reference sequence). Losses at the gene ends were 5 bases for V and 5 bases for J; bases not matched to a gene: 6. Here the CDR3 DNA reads TGTGCCAGCAGCCCTATCGGGGGGAACAATGAGCAGTTCTTC. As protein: CASSPIGGNNEQFF.